The clone carrying this T cell receptor (beta chain) was found many times. Its antigen remains unidentified. Graves' hyperthyroidism was deemed stable absent ophthalmopathy progression within 18 months. Patients having uncontrolled infection, another autoimmune disease, pregnancy or lactation were not included. An approximately 10 ml volume of fresh peripheral blood provided the PBMCs. The germline gives CDR1 MNHEY, CDR2 SMNVEV (reference sequence). The CDR3 consists of 16 residues. J was trimmed by 3 bases and V by 8 bases; bases with no gene match: 16. The entry originates in a study of T cells in Graves' hyperthyroidism and ophthalmopathy. Study outcomes and limitations: Researchers report that a 13 V-J model separated ophthalmopathy from stable hyperthyroidism.

Amplification yielded TCR beta CDR3 regions, with RNA transcripts as the source. TCR CDR3 underwent first-round RT-PCR with the HTBI primer set. MiXCR, run by TCRdb on the multiplex PCR reads, gives a single entry per CDR3 protein. Of hundreds of thousands of distinct CDR3 sequences in the sample, about 15% were seen once. The sequence came from a woman aged 25 to 39 with Graves' hyperthyroidism. The sequenced sample consisted of blood. This rearrangement joins TRBV27 to TRBJ2-7; 7 nucleotides match TRBD2. The CDR3 DNA is TGTGCCAGCCGTCTTTATGTGGGAGGGGCACACTACGAGCAGTACTTC. Translation gives CASRLYVGGAHYEQYF.